The 30 T cell receptor beta chains presented below share a single source sample, sequenced in a study of early T cells in non-severe SARS-CoV-2 infection. Each CDR3 protein gets one entry after TCRdb re-called the 5' RACE reads with MiXCR. The table includes roughly 92,000 distinct CDR3 sequences, 10% to 15% detected once. Specimen: whole blood, collected at baseline. Receptor source: an adult who was a healthcare worker with PCR-confirmed SARS-CoV-2 infection or an uninfected control (not recorded which).

The sample holds many counts of this clonotype. V usage is TRBV20-1 and J usage is TRBJ2-3, with 7 bases aligning to TRBD1. The CDR3 totals 14 residues. Germline CDR1 reads DFQATT; CDR2 reads SNEGSKA (reference sequence). V trimming: 0 bases; J trimming: 5 bases; junction bases outside the gene matches: 5. As DNA, the CDR3 is TGCAGTGCTAGAGATTCACAGGGGAGAGATACGCAGTATTTT. This encodes CSARDSQGRDTQYF.

This clonotype was counted between two and nine times. J is TRBJ2-2 and V is TRBV9; either TRBD1 or TRBD2 may supply D (6 bases each). The V and J ends lost 3 bases and 2 bases respectively, with 11 bases between them. Germline V lookup: CDR1 SGDLS, CDR2 YYNGEE. This CDR3 contains 15 residues. CDR3: CASSGGTFNTGELFF. The CDR3 coding sequence is TGTGCCAGCAGCGGCGGGACATTTAACACCGGGGAGCTGTTTTTT.

This clonotype appeared many times. V and J are TRBV5-1 and TRBJ2-7; weak D call: TRBD1 (6 bases). The CDR3 is 13 residues long. Between the trimmed V and J ends, which lost 2 bases and 2 bases, there was a span of 8 bases. Germline V gives CDR1 SGHRS, CDR2 YFSETQ. This CDR3 is CASSFGQTYEQYF. CDR3 DNA sequence: TGCGCCAGCAGCTTTGGACAGACCTACGAGCAGTACTTC.

This clonotype appeared a few times. The chain combines TRBV20-1 with TRBJ2-7, with TRBD2 identical over 13 bases. The CDR3 has 15 amino acids. Germline V CDR1 and CDR2: DFQATT, SNEGSKA (reference sequence). J lost 6 bases, V lost 6 bases, and 11 bases had no gene match. CDR3 bases: TGCAGTGCCCCCGACGGACTAGCGGGAGAGGGCGAGCAGTACTTC. It specifies CSAPDGLAGEGEQYF.

CDR3 sequence (DNA): TGTGCCAGCAGCGAGGACAGCTCCTACGAGCAGTACTTC. This translates into CASSEDSSYEQYF. The chain employs TRBV14 and TRBJ2-7; D might be TRBD1 (6 bases). V shed 5 bases and J shed 0 bases, with 8 bases lying between them. The CDR3 length is 13 residues. Looked up from germline, CDR1 is SGHDN and CDR2 is FVKESK.

This clonotype was observed at least ten times. This chain links TRBV14 with TRBJ2-2; D not certain. Per the germline V gene, CDR1 is SGHDN and CDR2 is FVKESK. Between the trimmed V and J ends, which lost 4 bases and 3 bases, there was a span of 9 bases. The CDR3 covers 14 residues. In nucleotides, the CDR3 is TGTGCCAGCAGCCCGCGGCTATACACCGGGGAGCTGTTTTTT. It specifies CASSPRLYTGELFF.

The chain employs TRBV11-2 and TRBJ1-2; D perhaps matches TRBD1 (5 bases). This CDR3 has 13 residues. The V end lost 5 bases, the J end lost 8 bases, and 15 bases lay between the germline ends. The V gene's germline CDR1 is SGHAT and CDR2 FQNNGV. The CDR3 DNA reads TGTGCCAGCAGCCCGGCAGGGCTGGAGGGCTACACCTTC. This codes for CASSPAGLEGYTF.

This clonotype appeared a few times. The V and J genes are TRBV6-1 and TRBJ2-7; 8 bases are shared with TRBD2. There are 18 residues in the CDR3. CDR1 is MNHNS, CDR2 SASEGT, per germline. J lost 7 bases, V lost 7 bases, and 24 bases had no gene match. Here the CDR3 DNA reads TGTGCCAGCAATCCTAAGGTAATAGCGGGGTCCCCGACGGGGGAGCAGTACTTC. It translates to CASNPKVIAGSPTGEQYF.

This clonotype came up many times. This sequence joins TRBV7-2 and TRBJ2-5; 11 nucleotides match TRBD2. The CDR3 is 16 amino acids. The junction had 8 bases not matched to a gene; V was cut back by 3 bases and J by 5 bases. Germline-derived CDR1 and CDR2 are SGHTA and FQGNSA. The DNA of the CDR3 is TGTGCCAGCAGCTTGACTAGCGGGACAATCCGGGAGACCCAGTACTTC. Protein: CASSLTSGTIRETQYF. Using reference TRBV7-2 and TRBJ2-5 for the parts outside the CDR3, the full variable domain is GAGVSQSPSNKVTEKGKDVELRCDPISGHTALYWYRQSLGQGLEFLIYFQGNSAPDKSGLPSDRFSAERTGGSVSTLTIQRTQQEDSAVYLCASSLTSGTIRETQYFGPGTRLLVL.

This clonotype was counted many times. The chain is built from TRBV27 and TRBJ2-2; D is unresolved. This CDR3 spans 14 amino acids. Trimming cost V 2 bases and J 2 bases, with 6 bases left between them. CDR1 and CDR2 (germline): MNHEY, SMNVEV (reference sequence). CDR3: CASSLRLNTGELFF. DNA of the CDR3: TGTGCCAGCAGTTTACGACTTAACACCGGGGAGCTGTTTTTT.

This clonotype has more than one count but fewer than ten. The chain uses TRBV11-2 and TRBJ2-3; D is unclear. CDR3 length equals 12 residues. V was trimmed by 0 bases and J by 5 bases, leaving 3 bases between them. The germline V gene has CDR1 SGHAT and CDR2 FQNNGV. The CDR3 loop reads CASSLEGDTQYF. For the CDR3, the DNA is TGTGCCAGCAGCTTAGAGGGAGATACGCAGTATTTT.

The CDR3 DNA reads as TGTGCCAGCAGCTTTCCCGATGAGCAGTTCTTC. This translates into CASSFPDEQFF. The chain recombines TRBV7-2 with TRBJ2-1; no clear D. The V and J ends lost 3 bases and 8 bases respectively, with 5 bases between them. The CDR3 runs to 11 residues. CDR1 and CDR2 (germline): SGHTA, FQGNSA.

The chain couples TRBV20-1 to TRBJ2-5, with TRBD2 identical over 13 bases. The J segment lost 2 bases and the V segment lost 3 bases, leaving 3 bases of the junction unmatched. The CDR3 totals 15 residues. CDR1 and CDR2 (germline): DFQATT, SNEGSKA (reference sequence). CDR3 sequence (DNA): TGCAGTGCTAGTGGACTAGCGGGAGATCAAGAGACCCAGTACTTC. It yields the protein CSASGLAGDQETQYF.

The rearrangement uses TRBV10-3 and TRBJ2-3; D unclear. The CDR3 has 11 residues. V lost 4 bases and J 4 bases, leaving 3 bases between the germline ends. CDR1 is ENHRY, CDR2 SYGVKD, per germline. Written as DNA, the CDR3 is TGTGCCATCAGTGTGGCAGATACGCAGTATTTT. This gives the protein CAISVADTQYF.

The chain joins TRBV6-1 to TRBJ1-5; TRBD1 agrees at 7 bases. V dropped 3 bases and J dropped 3; count of bases not matched to a gene: 5. Looked up from germline, CDR1 is MNHNS and CDR2 is SASEGT. CDR3 length: 15 residues. CDR3 in DNA: TGTGCCAGCAGTGACCAGGGACAGATCAATCAGCCCCAGCATTTT. Translation: CASSDQGQINQPQHF.

This clonotype showed up just a few times. The chain uses TRBV28 and TRBJ1-2, with D possibly matching TRBD1 (6 bases). Germline V gives CDR1 MDHEN, CDR2 SYDVKM. V lost 6 bases, J lost 4 bases, and 18 bases lay in between. The CDR3 extends over 15 amino acids. The DNA for the CDR3 is TGTGCCAGCAGCCTGACAGGCAAAAGAAGCTATGGCTACACCTTC. It is translated as CASSLTGKRSYGYTF.

This clonotype has just a few counts. V gene TRBV6-2 or TRBV6-3 combines with J gene TRBJ1-6; D ambiguous. V lost 2 bases, J lost 6 bases, and 14 bases lay in between. The CDR3 sequence is 16 residues long. CDR1 and CDR2 from the germline V gene are MNHEY and SVGEGT. The CDR3 bases are TGTGCCAGCAGTTACCTGCGGGGAAGGAGTAATTCACCCCTCCACTTT. Residues: CASSYLRGRSNSPLHF.

The sample holds many counts of this clonotype. CDR3 loop: CASGIGANVLTF. The CDR3 DNA follows: TGTGCCAGCGGGATTGGGGCCAACGTCCTGACTTTC. The chain combines TRBV11-3 with TRBJ2-6; D is uncertain. Per the germline V gene, CDR1 is SGHNT and CDR2 is YENEEA. Trimming stripped 8 bases from V and 3 bases from J, with 5 bases between. The CDR3 consists of 12 residues.

The V and J genes are TRBV12-3 or TRBV12-4 and TRBJ2-7; TRBD2 aligns across 8 bases. CDR3 length: 16 amino acids. The trim removed 7 bases at V and 0 bases at J, leaving 11 bases unmatched. The CDR3 reads CASTPGGGRGSYEQYF. The CDR3 DNA follows: TGTGCCAGCACCCCCGGGGGGGGACGGGGCTCCTACGAGCAGTACTTC.

The rearrangement links TRBV10-2 to TRBJ1-2, with D possibly matching TRBD1 (6 bases). Per the germline V gene, CDR1 is WSHSY and CDR2 is SAAADI. V lost 6 bases and J lost 3, with 20 bases in between. This CDR3 has 16 residues. CDR3 amino acids: CASRDTGMGLYYGYTF. The CDR3 DNA sequence: TGCGCCAGCAGGGACACAGGGATGGGGCTCTACTATGGCTACACCTTC.

This clonotype was seen a handful of times. The chain combines TRBV5-5 with TRBJ2-3, with TRBD2 matching over 8 bases. V shed 0 bases and J 3 bases; nucleotides not matched to a gene: 6. The germline V gene encodes CDR1 SGHKS and CDR2 YYEKEE (reference sequence). The CDR3 runs to 16 residues. DNA for the CDR3: TGTGCCAGCAGCTTGGAAGGGACTAGACTTACAGATACGCAGTATTTT. This sequence encodes CASSLEGTRLTDTQYF.

This clonotype was picked up many times. The gene calls are TRBV6-6 and TRBJ2-1, with a weak D call TRBD1 (6 bases). V dropped 5 bases and J dropped 5 bases, with 16 bases sitting between them. This CDR3 region has 15 residues. Germline values: CDR1 MNHNY, CDR2 SVGAGI (reference sequence). Written as DNA, the CDR3 is TGTGCCAGCAGTATCGGCAGGGGTCGGAACAATGAGCAGTTCTTC. It specifies CASSIGRGRNNEQFF.

This chain joins TRBV4-2 and TRBJ1-6, with 9 bases matching TRBD1. Germline V gene data show CDR1 as LGHNA and CDR2 as YNFKEQ. V lost 6 bases to trimming and J lost 13 bases; unmatched junction nucleotides: 7. CDR3 length: 13 amino acids. The CDR3, as DNA: TGTGCCAGCAGGCCCGGACAGGGGACCCCCCTCCACTTT. Amino acid sequence: CASRPGQGTPLHF.

This clonotype was detected only a few times. The chain is built from TRBV30 and TRBJ2-3; 7 bases are shared with TRBD2. Per germline, CDR1 GTSNPN and CDR2 SVGIG (reference sequence). The CDR3 consists of 12 residues. The CDR3 DNA sequence: TGTGGGGGGGGAAATATCACAGATACGCAGTATTTT. Residues: CGGGNITDTQYF.

The chain is built from TRBV30 and TRBJ2-1; D is tentatively TRBD1 or TRBD2 (5 bases each). The CDR3 extends over 14 amino acids. In germline, CDR1 is GTSNPN, CDR2 SVGIG (reference sequence). Trimming removed 4 bases from V and 4 bases from J, with 14 bases in between. The CDR3 loop is CAWNLRGVYNEQFF. The DNA of the CDR3 is TGTGCCTGGAATTTAAGAGGGGTGTACAATGAGCAGTTCTTC.

This clonotype was recorded at least ten times. V is TRBV2 and J is TRBJ2-7; possibly TRBD2 for D (7 bases). This CDR3 region has 12 residues. Germline assignment: CDR1 SNHLY and CDR2 FYNNEI. Trimming cost V 6 bases and J 4 bases, with 10 bases left between them. This CDR3 is CASSEGGYEQYF. CDR3 in DNA: TGTGCCAGCAGCGAGGGGGGGTACGAGCAGTACTTC.

The chain carries TRBV7-3 and TRBJ2-5; D gene ambiguous. The V gene's germline CDR1 is SGHTA and CDR2 FQGTGA. The CDR3 spans 15 residues. Trimming cost V 1 base and J 5 bases, with 14 bases left between them. CDR3 sequence (DNA): TGTGCCAGCAGCTTAAGGGGTCAGGCCGGGGAGACCCAGTACTTC. Its translation is CASSLRGQAGETQYF.

This rearrangement joins TRBV29-1 to TRBJ2-1; maybe TRBD2 (5 bases). Germline values: CDR1 SQVTM, CDR2 ANQGSEA. The CDR3 runs 12 residues. Deletions cut 3 bases from V and 9 bases from J, with 12 bases between. The CDR3 nucleotides read TGCAGCGTTGACTTGAGGGTCGGTGAGCAGTTCTTC. Translation: CSVDLRVGEQFF.

V is TRBV9 and J is TRBJ2-1; D gene uncertain. The CDR3 consists of 14 residues. The germline V gene encodes CDR1 SGDLS and CDR2 YYNGEE. V gave up 0 bases and J gave up 2 bases, with 6 bases separating them. The CDR3 region has the DNA TGTGCCAGCAGCGTAGGGGAAACCTACAATGAGCAGTTCTTC. The encoded protein is CASSVGETYNEQFF.

In its sample, this clonotype was seen many times. The gene calls are TRBV7-9 and TRBJ2-3; 7 bases align to TRBD2. Germline values: CDR1 SEHNR, CDR2 FQNEAQ (reference sequence). V lost 2 bases and J lost 2; bases outside the gene matches: 4. The CDR3 has 15 residues. As DNA, the CDR3 is TGTGCCAGCAGCTTACGGGACTACGACACAGATACGCAGTATTTT. Protein product: CASSLRDYDTDTQYF.